This T cell receptor (beta chain) was found in a study of blood T cell repertoires in COVID-19. Study information: In each case, the material was cDNA or gDNA derived from T cells, B-cell-depleted T cells, or PBMCs.

Data came from immunoSEQ multiplex PCR; TCRdb stores just in-frame clones and leaves some out. This table has a few hundred thousand clones, around 85% appearing once. Per the germline V gene, CDR1 is SGHDT and CDR2 is YYEEEE. V was trimmed by 2 bases and J by 5 bases, leaving 11 bases between them. This CDR3 contains 13 residues. The chain has TRBV5-6 and TRBJ2-7, with D perhaps matching TRBD2 (5 bases). Sequences were obtained from peripheral blood. This TCR was recovered from a woman in her seventies with acute or convalescent COVID-19. The DNA for the CDR3 is TGTGCCAGCAGCTTAATAGGAGGCGACGAGCAGTACTTC. Its translation is CASSLIGGDEQYF.